This T cell receptor beta chain derives from a study of control samples from healthy donors and cancer patients. Trimming cost V 6 bases and J 5 bases, with 12 bases left between them. This CDR3 is 13 amino acids long. Germline-derived CDR1 and CDR2 are ENHRY and SYGVKD. The data were produced by immunoSEQ multiplex PCR, yet TCRdb's version contains in-frame clones alone and is incomplete. The sample carries over 75,000 clones, around four fifths recorded once. The sequencing input was blood. The clonotype originates from a man aged 25 to 40 in good health. The rearrangement uses TRBV10-3 and TRBJ2-3; no firm D call. The CDR3, as DNA: TGTGCCATCAGGTCGGACCGAGGAGATACGCAGTATTTT. It yields the protein CAIRSDRGDTQYF.